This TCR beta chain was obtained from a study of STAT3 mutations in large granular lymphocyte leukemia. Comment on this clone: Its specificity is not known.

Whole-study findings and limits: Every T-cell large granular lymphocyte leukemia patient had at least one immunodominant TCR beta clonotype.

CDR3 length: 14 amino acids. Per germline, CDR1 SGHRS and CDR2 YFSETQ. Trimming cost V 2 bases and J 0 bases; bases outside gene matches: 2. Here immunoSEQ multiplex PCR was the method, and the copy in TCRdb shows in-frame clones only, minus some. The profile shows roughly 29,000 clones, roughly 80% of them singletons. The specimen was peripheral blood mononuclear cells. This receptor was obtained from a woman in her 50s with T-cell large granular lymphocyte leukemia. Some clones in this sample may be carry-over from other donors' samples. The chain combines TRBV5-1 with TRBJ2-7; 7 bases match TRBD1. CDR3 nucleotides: TGCGCCAGCAGCTTCAGGGGGATCTCCTACGAGCAGTACTTC. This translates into CASSFRGISYEQYF.